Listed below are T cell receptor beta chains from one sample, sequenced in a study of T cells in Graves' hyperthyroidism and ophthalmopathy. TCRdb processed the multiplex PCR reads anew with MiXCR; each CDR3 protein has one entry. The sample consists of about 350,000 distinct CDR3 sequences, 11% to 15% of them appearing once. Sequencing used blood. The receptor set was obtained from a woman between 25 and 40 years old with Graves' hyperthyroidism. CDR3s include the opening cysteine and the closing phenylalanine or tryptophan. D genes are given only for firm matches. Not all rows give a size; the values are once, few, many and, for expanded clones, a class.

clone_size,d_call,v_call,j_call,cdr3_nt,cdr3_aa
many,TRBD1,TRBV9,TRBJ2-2,TGTGCCAGCAGCCCCCGGACAGGGAACACCGGGGAGCTGTTTTTT,CASSPRTGNTGELFF
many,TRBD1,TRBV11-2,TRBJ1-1,TGTGCCAGCAGCTTAGGGACAGGGGGCCCTGAAGCTTTCTTT,CASSLGTGGPEAFF
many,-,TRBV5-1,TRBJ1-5,TGCGCCAGCACCGAAACGGGGGGTCAGCCCCAGCATTTT,CASTETGGQPQHF
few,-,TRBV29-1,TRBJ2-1,TGCAGCGTCTCCCAGGAGGTTTCCTACAATGAGCAGTTCTTC,CSVSQEVSYNEQFF
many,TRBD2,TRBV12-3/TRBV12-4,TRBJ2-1,TGTGCCAGCACCCTCCCCAGCGGGAGAGGCTACAATGAGCAGTTCTTC,CASTLPSGRGYNEQFF
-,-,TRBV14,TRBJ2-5,TGTGCCAGCAGCCAAGATGGATTGGAGACCCAGTACTTC,CASSQDGLETQYF
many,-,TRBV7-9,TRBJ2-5,TGTGCCAGCAGCTTCCCGGTACCTCGGGAGACCCAGTACTTC,CASSFPVPRETQYF
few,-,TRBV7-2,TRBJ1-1,TGTGCCAGCAGCTTAGTTACTAGAGGTGAAGCTTTCTTT,CASSLVTRGEAFF
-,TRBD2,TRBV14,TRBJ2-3,TGTGCCAGCAGCCAAAACCGGGAGGGTACGCAGTATTTT,CASSQNREGTQYF
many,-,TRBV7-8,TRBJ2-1,TGTGCCAGCAGCTTAGACCCTGGGGCCTACAATGAGCAGTTCTTC,CASSLDPGAYNEQFF
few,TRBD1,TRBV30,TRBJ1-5,TGTGCCTGGAGCCCCGGGACAGGGATAAATCAGCCCCAGCATTTT,CAWSPGTGINQPQHF